The rows below give T cell receptor beta chains drawn from one sample of a study of cytomegalovirus exposure and HLA in healthy donors. The assay was immunoSEQ multiplex PCR, and TCRdb's table has in-frame clones only and misses some. This table has some 150,000 clones, 70% to 85% appearing once. The sample comprised PBMCs. These TCRs come from a woman between 40 and 55 years old in good health and CMV-seronegative. The CDR3 runs from the conserved cysteine through the conserved F or W. Each record gives: D gene, J gene, clone size, V gene, CDR3 length, CDR3 DNA, CDR3 protein. A D gene is named only where the DNA matches it firmly. The size field is filled for only some rows; it gives once, few, many or a size class.

D: NA
J: TRBJ1-5
size: NA
V: TRBV7-6
length: 15
DNA: TGTGCCAGCAGCTCCGATCAGGGATTCAGCCAGCCCCAGCATTTT
CDR3: CASSSDQGFSQPQHF

D: TRBD2
J: TRBJ2-7
size: NA
V: TRBV7-9
length: 18
DNA: TGTGCCAGCAGCTTAGATAACATCGGACTAGCGGGAGTATACGAGCAGTACTTC
CDR3: CASSLDNIGLAGVYEQYF

D: TRBD1
J: TRBJ1-5
size: once
V: TRBV9
length: 15
DNA: TGTGCCAGCAGCTTAGGACAGGGGGGCGATCAGCCCCAGCATTTT
CDR3: CASSLGQGGDQPQHF

D: NA
J: TRBJ2-7
size: NA
V: TRBV2
length: 20
DNA: TGTGCCAGCGGGGTCGATGATGATTTTACTCGGGACAAGGGGACCTACGAGCAGTACTTC
CDR3: CASGVDDDFTRDKGTYEQYF

D: TRBD1
J: TRBJ1-1
size: NA
V: TRBV10-3
length: 16
DNA: TGTGCCATCAGTGGATGGACAGGGGGCGAGGCCACTGAAGCTTTCTTT
CDR3: CAISGWTGGEATEAFF

D: NA
J: TRBJ1-1
size: NA
V: TRBV19
length: 14
DNA: TGTGCCAGTAGTATCGACGGGGGACCCACTGAAGCTTTCTTT
CDR3: CASSIDGGPTEAFF

D: TRBD1
J: TRBJ2-1
size: NA
V: TRBV7-8
length: 13
DNA: TGTGCCAGCAGCCAAGGACAGGGCAATGAGCAGTTCTTC
CDR3: CASSQGQGNEQFF

D: NA
J: TRBJ1-5
size: NA
V: TRBV19
length: 12
DNA: TGTGCCAGTAGTGGCGGAGATCAGCCCCAGCATTTT
CDR3: CASSGGDQPQHF

D: TRBD2
J: TRBJ2-7
size: once
V: TRBV7-6
length: 14
DNA: TGTGCCAGCAGCCAAGGAGCGGGGTTGGGCGAGCAGTACTTC
CDR3: CASSQGAGLGEQYF

D: NA
J: TRBJ2-1
size: NA
V: TRBV5-4
length: 16
DNA: TGTGCCAGCAGCTTGACTCCCGAAAAAACCTACAATGAGCAGTTCTTC
CDR3: CASSLTPEKTYNEQFF

D: NA
J: TRBJ2-1
size: NA
V: TRBV7-2
length: 12
DNA: TGTGCCAGCAGTTATGACAGACATGAGCAGTTCTTC
CDR3: CASSYDRHEQFF

D: NA
J: TRBJ2-7
size: NA
V: TRBV27
length: 14
DNA: TGTGCCAGCAGTTTAAACGTTTTAGCCTACGAGCAGTACTTC
CDR3: CASSLNVLAYEQYF

D: TRBD2
J: TRBJ2-1
size: NA
V: TRBV4-2
length: 15
DNA: TGTGCCAGCAGCAAACTAGCGGGAGACTACAATGAGCAGTTCTTC
CDR3: CASSKLAGDYNEQFF

D: TRBD1
J: TRBJ1-5
size: NA
V: TRBV28
length: 13
DNA: TGTGCCAGCAGTGGGACAGCTAATCAGCCCCAGCATTTT
CDR3: CASSGTANQPQHF

D: TRBD1
J: TRBJ2-2
size: NA
V: TRBV6-5
length: 15
DNA: TGTGCCAGCAGTTACTTCCAGGGGGCAATCGGGGAGCTGTTTTTT
CDR3: CASSYFQGAIGELFF

D: TRBD2
J: TRBJ2-7
size: NA
V: TRBV6-1
length: 15
DNA: TGTGCCAGCAGGGAGGGACTAGCGGGACCATACGAGCAGTACTTC
CDR3: CASREGLAGPYEQYF

D: NA
J: TRBJ1-1
size: NA
V: TRBV7-8
length: 13
DNA: TGTGCCAGCAGCTTAGAGCGTGGGACTGAAGCTTTCTTT
CDR3: CASSLERGTEAFF

D: NA
J: TRBJ2-4
size: few
V: TRBV12-2
length: 20
DNA: TGTGCAAGTCGCTTAGAGGGGCGTAATCCCAAGGTCGATGCCAAAAACATTCAGTACTTC
CDR3: CASRLEGRNPKVDAKNIQYF

D: NA
J: TRBJ1-1
size: NA
V: TRBV4-3
length: 14
DNA: TGCGCCAGCAGGAGTGGGGGGGGGACCACTGAAGCTTTCTTT
CDR3: CASRSGGGTTEAFF

D: NA
J: TRBJ1-5
size: NA
V: TRBV30
length: 15
DNA: TGTGCCTGGACGGAGGGATCGATTAGCAATCAGCCCCAGCATTTT
CDR3: CAWTEGSISNQPQHF

D: NA
J: TRBJ1-2
size: NA
V: TRBV28
length: 15
DNA: TGTGCCAGCAGTTTGGGAGGAGGAGCCTACTATGGCTACACCTTC
CDR3: CASSLGGGAYYGYTF

D: NA
J: TRBJ2-7
size: NA
V: TRBV9
length: 13
DNA: TGTGCCAGCAGCGTCATGGACAGTTACGAGCAGTACTTC
CDR3: CASSVMDSYEQYF

D: NA
J: TRBJ1-6
size: NA
V: TRBV4-2
length: 15
DNA: TGTGCCAGCAGCCAAGGGGCAGCATCCCGATCACCCCTCCACTTT
CDR3: CASSQGAASRSPLHF

D: TRBD1
J: TRBJ2-7
size: NA
V: TRBV5-1
length: 13
DNA: TGCGCCAGCAGAGGAGGGACAGGGGACCCCCAGTACTTC
CDR3: CASRGGTGDPQYF

D: NA
J: TRBJ2-7
size: NA
V: TRBV7-2
length: 12
DNA: TGTGCCAGCAGCCGTCGCTCCTACGAGCAGTACTTC
CDR3: CASSRRSYEQYF

D: NA
J: TRBJ2-2
size: NA
V: TRBV4-3
length: 16
DNA: TGCGCCAGCAGCCAAGGACGGGACATTTATAACGGGGAGCTGTTTTTT
CDR3: CASSQGRDIYNGELFF

D: TRBD1
J: TRBJ1-4
size: NA
V: TRBV5-1
length: 17
DNA: TGCGCCAGCAGCTTAATTCCCCCGGGACAGGGAAATGAAAAACTGTTTTTT
CDR3: CASSLIPPGQGNEKLFF

D: TRBD2
J: TRBJ2-2
size: NA
V: TRBV5-1
length: 19
DNA: TGCGCCAGCAGCTTGGTGCGTGTATCGGGAGGGCCCGGCACCGGGGAGCTGTTTTTT
CDR3: CASSLVRVSGGPGTGELFF

D: NA
J: TRBJ2-4
size: NA
V: TRBV13
length: 15
DNA: TGTGCCAGCAGCTTAGGGGAGCGAGCCAAAAACATTCAGTACTTC
CDR3: CASSLGERAKNIQYF

D: NA
J: TRBJ2-1
size: NA
V: TRBV5-1
length: 15
DNA: TGCGCCAGCAGCTTAGGCCCCACAGGCTACAATGAGCAGTTCTTC
CDR3: CASSLGPTGYNEQFF

D: TRBD1
J: TRBJ2-4
size: NA
V: TRBV28
length: 16
DNA: TGTGCCAGCAGTTCCGGGACAGCACTAGCCAAAAACATTCAGTACTTC
CDR3: CASSSGTALAKNIQYF

D: NA
J: TRBJ2-5
size: NA
V: TRBV4-3
length: 17
DNA: TGCGCCAGCAGCCATAGGCCCGGGACACCTGACCAAGAGACCCAGTACTTC
CDR3: CASSHRPGTPDQETQYF

D: NA
J: TRBJ2-5
size: NA
V: TRBV27
length: 17
DNA: TGTGCCAGCAGTTCTGCGGGAGCTGTCAGGGGGCGCGAAGAGCAGTACTTC
CDR3: CASSSAGAVRGREEQYF

D: NA
J: TRBJ1-1
size: NA
V: TRBV19
length: 18
DNA: TGTGCCAGTAGTATAGCTTATTTAATGAGCCACCGGGGAGCTGAAGCTTTCTTT
CDR3: CASSIAYLMSHRGAEAFF

D: TRBD1
J: TRBJ1-1
size: NA
V: TRBV28
length: 14
DNA: TGTGCCGGGAAAACCGGGACAGCCAACACTGAAGCTTTCTTT
CDR3: CAGKTGTANTEAFF

D: NA
J: TRBJ2-7
size: NA
V: TRBV5-4
length: 13
DNA: TGTGCCAGCAGCTCGGACAGAGCCTACGAGCAGTACTTC
CDR3: CASSSDRAYEQYF

D: TRBD1
J: TRBJ1-4
size: few
V: TRBV7-2
length: 17
DNA: TGTGCCAGCAGCTTACGGCAGGGGGGTAGAACTAATGAAAAACTGTTTTTT
CDR3: CASSLRQGGRTNEKLFF

D: TRBD1
J: TRBJ2-7
size: once
V: TRBV2
length: 13
DNA: TGTGCCAGCAGCTCCGACAGGGCGTACGAGCAGTACTTC
CDR3: CASSSDRAYEQYF

D: NA
J: TRBJ1-5
size: few
V: TRBV18
length: 14
DNA: TGTGCCAGCTCACCAGAACAGGTGAGTCAGCCCCAGCATTTT
CDR3: CASSPEQVSQPQHF

D: TRBD1
J: TRBJ2-7
size: once
V: TRBV5-5
length: 17
DNA: TGTGCCAGCAGCTTGGTCCCCCGACAGGGGAAATCATACGAGCAGTACTTC
CDR3: CASSLVPRQGKSYEQYF

D: NA
J: TRBJ1-2
size: once
V: TRBV28
length: 13
DNA: TGTGCCAGCAGTGTTCCAGGGCCCTATGGCTACACCTTC
CDR3: CASSVPGPYGYTF

D: NA
J: TRBJ2-1
size: NA
V: TRBV7-2
length: 14
DNA: TGTGCCAGCAGCTTGGGCGGGATTTACAATGAGCAGTTCTTC
CDR3: CASSLGGIYNEQFF

D: NA
J: TRBJ1-1
size: NA
V: TRBV4-2
length: 15
DNA: TGTGCCAGCACCCCCTCTCGGGTTTATAGCACTGAAGCTTTCTTT
CDR3: CASTPSRVYSTEAFF

D: NA
J: TRBJ1-5
size: few
V: TRBV2
length: 13
DNA: TGTGCCAGCAAAGGAGAATCCAATCAGCCCCAGCATTTT
CDR3: CASKGESNQPQHF

D: TRBD1
J: TRBJ2-7
size: NA
V: TRBV28
length: 19
DNA: TGTGCCAGCAGCTTTCCCCTGAGACAGGGCTCTTCTCGTGCCTACGAGCAGTACTTC
CDR3: CASSFPLRQGSSRAYEQYF

D: NA
J: TRBJ2-7
size: few
V: TRBV6-1
length: 11
DNA: TGTGCCAGCACCATGGGGGGCGAGCAGTACTTC
CDR3: CASTMGGEQYF

D: NA
J: TRBJ2-7
size: NA
V: TRBV28
length: 13
DNA: TGTGCCAGCAGTTTGGGGAGCTCCTACGAGCAGTACTTC
CDR3: CASSLGSSYEQYF

D: TRBD2
J: TRBJ2-1
size: NA
V: TRBV5-6
length: 16
DNA: TGTGCCAGCAGCTATACAGCGGGAGAATCCTACAATGAGCAGTTCTTC
CDR3: CASSYTAGESYNEQFF

D: TRBD2
J: TRBJ2-1
size: NA
V: TRBV10-3
length: 14
DNA: TGTGCCATCAGTGGACTAGCGGGTAACAATGAGCAGTTCTTC
CDR3: CAISGLAGNNEQFF

D: TRBD1
J: TRBJ1-5
size: few
V: TRBV4-2
length: 15
DNA: TGTGCCAGCAGCCACGACAGGGCCTCCAATCAGCCCCAGCATTTT
CDR3: CASSHDRASNQPQHF